The 7 T cell receptor beta chains presented below share a single source sample, sequenced in a study of shared clonotypes between healthy human individuals. Data came from immunoSEQ multiplex PCR; TCRdb stores just in-frame clones and leaves some out. The repertoire holds about 2 million clones, with roughly 96% as singletons. Sequencing input: naive CD4+ T cells sorted from blood. Subset of the sample: CD45RA+ positively selected. The receptors here all came from a man between 18 and 29 years old in good health.

J is TRBJ2-7 and V is TRBV6-1; weak D call: TRBD1 (5 bases). CDR3 size: 15 residues. Between the trimmed V and J ends, which lost 7 bases and 2 bases, there was a span of 18 bases. Germline V gene sequence: CDR1 MNHNS, CDR2 SASEGT. This CDR3 is CASIQDPPGPYEQYF. Here the CDR3 DNA reads TGTGCCAGCATACAGGACCCTCCCGGACCCTACGAGCAGTACTTC.

The chain links TRBV5-4 to TRBJ2-1; 14 nucleotides align to TRBD2. Germline V CDR1 and CDR2: SGHNT, YYREEE (reference sequence). The CDR3 has 18 residues. V shed 4 bases, J shed 0 bases, and the junction held 6 bases outside the gene matches. CDR3 sequence (DNA): TGTGCCAGCAGCGTTATTGGGACTAGCGGGAGCTCCTACAATGAGCAGTTCTTC. Its translation is CASSVIGTSGSSYNEQFF.

The rearrangement uses TRBV4-1 and TRBJ1-5, with D unclear. The CDR3 contains 15 residues. In germline, CDR1 is MGHRA, CDR2 YSYEKL. Trimming left V 4 bases short and J 10 bases short, with 20 bases between. The CDR3 region is CASSPYLESDRPQHF. CDR3 sequence (DNA): TGCGCCAGCAGCCCGTATCTAGAAAGTGACCGTCCCCAGCATTTT.

Of note for this clone: This same CDR3 is encoded by further DNA sequences in the sample. The chain couples TRBV5-1 to TRBJ1-5; no definite D call. The germline gives CDR1 SGHRS, CDR2 YFSETQ. The V end lost 0 bases, the J end lost 4 bases, and 8 bases lay between the germline ends. CDR3 length: 14 amino acids. CDR3 sequence: CASSLEGTNQPQHF. The CDR3, as DNA: TGCGCCAGCAGCTTGGAGGGAACTAATCAGCCCCAGCATTTT.

The chain uses TRBV18 and TRBJ2-7; D is undetermined. The CDR3 is 13 amino acids. Between the trimmed V and J ends, which lost 2 bases and 2 bases, there was a span of 7 bases. Germline values: CDR1 KGHSH, CDR2 LQKENI. The CDR3 DNA sequence: TGTGCCAGCTCACCAATCTATACCTACGAGCAGTACTTC. As protein: CASSPIYTYEQYF.

V usage is TRBV2 and J usage is TRBJ1-5; D is unclear. V was clipped by 3 bases and J by 7 bases, with 13 bases between them. The length of the CDR3 is 14 residues. Germline-derived CDR1 and CDR2 are SNHLY and FYNNEI. The CDR3 sequence is CASSERAVKQPQHF. The CDR3 DNA is TGTGCCAGCAGTGAGCGGGCGGTAAAGCAGCCCCAGCATTTT.

This clone was seen a single time. V usage is TRBV9 and J usage is TRBJ2-2, with D tentatively TRBD2 (5 bases). Trimming left V 5 bases short and J 0 bases short, with 11 bases between. Germline CDR1 is SGDLS and CDR2 is YYNGEE. This CDR3 comprises 15 residues. CDR3 nucleotides: TGTGCCAGCAGGCGGAGCGGAGCGAACACCGGGGAGCTGTTTTTT. Translated, it gives CASRRSGANTGELFF.